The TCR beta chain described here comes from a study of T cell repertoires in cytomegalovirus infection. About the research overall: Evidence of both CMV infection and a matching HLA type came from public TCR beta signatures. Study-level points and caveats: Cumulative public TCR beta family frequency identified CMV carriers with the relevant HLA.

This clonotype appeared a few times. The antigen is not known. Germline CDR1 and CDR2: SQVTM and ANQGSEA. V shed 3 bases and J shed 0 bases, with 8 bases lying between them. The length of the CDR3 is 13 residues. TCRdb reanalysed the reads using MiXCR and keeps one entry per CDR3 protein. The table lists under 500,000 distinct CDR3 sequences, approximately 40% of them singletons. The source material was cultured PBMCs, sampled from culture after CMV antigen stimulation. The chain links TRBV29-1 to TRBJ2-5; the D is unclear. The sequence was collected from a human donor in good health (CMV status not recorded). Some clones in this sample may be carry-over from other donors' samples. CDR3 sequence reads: CSVDESNQETQYF. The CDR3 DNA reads TGCAGCGTTGACGAGAGTAACCAAGAGACCCAGTACTTC.